One and the same sample provided the 13 T cell receptor beta chains below, sequenced in a study of blood T cell repertoires in COVID-19 (dated by TCRdb to 2020 to 2022). Library creation used the immunoSEQ multiplex PCR assay. The source is immuneACCESS, and TCRdb retained only in-frame sequences with V and J called. Part of the clones is not carried over; for the studies checked, unresolved V genes explain less than half of this, and the remainder is unexplained. For this sample the table gives around 300,000 clones, of which nearly 90% were detected only once. The top ten clones comprise approximately 1.5% of the sample. Material: PBMCs or T cells enriched from blood (not recorded which). All receptors derive from a woman between 18 and 29 years old with acute COVID-19.

The chain recombines TRBV16 with TRBJ1-2; D gene unclear. V shed 4 bases and J shed 6 bases, with 18 bases lying between them. This CDR3 is built from 15 residues. In germline, CDR1 is KGHSY, CDR2 FQNENV. CDR3 nucleotides: TGTGCCAGCAGCCGCGGTCGGGTATTGCGCGATGGCTACACCTTC. Its translation: CASSRGRVLRDGYTF.

The chain joins TRBV18 to TRBJ1-2; no firm D call. Trimming pared 0 bases from V and 2 bases from J, leaving 10 bases between. Germline assignment: CDR1 KGHSH and CDR2 LQKENI. The CDR3 runs to 15 residues. The DNA for the CDR3 is TGTGCCAGCTCACCACCTAACAGCGGAAACTATGGCTACACCTTC. The encoded protein is CASSPPNSGNYGYTF. Full variable domain (remainder filled in from reference TRBV18 and TRBJ1-2): NAGVMQNPRHLVRRRGQEARLRCSPMKGHSHVYWYRQLPEEGLKFMVYLQKENIIDESGMPKERFSAEFPKEGPSILRIQQVVRGDSAAYFCASSPPNSGNYGYTFGSGTRLTVV.

CDR3 loop: CASSPAVGGGNEKLFF. The CDR3, as DNA: TGTGCCAGCTCACCAGCCGTTGGTGGCGGTAATGAAAAACTGTTTTTT. J is TRBJ1-4 and V is TRBV18; the D is unclear. This CDR3 spans 16 amino acids. Germline CDR1 KGHSH, CDR2 LQKENI. The V and J ends lost 2 bases and 4 bases respectively, with 14 bases between them.

The CDR3 spells CASNPVGGPTGNTIYF. The DNA for the CDR3 is TGTGCCAGCAACCCGGTGGGGGGTCCTACTGGAAACACCATATATTTT. The chain joins TRBV28 to TRBJ1-3; perhaps TRBD1 as D (5 bases). From germline, CDR1 is MDHEN and CDR2 SYDVKM. CDR3 length: 16 residues. V was pared by 7 bases and J by 2 bases, with 18 bases between.

Worth noting for this clone: Different DNA sequences within this sample yield the same CDR3. J is TRBJ1-1 and V is TRBV3-1 (or the pseudogene TRBV3-2), with D unresolved. This CDR3 is 14 amino acids long. Germline values: CDR1 LGHDT, CDR2 YNNKEL (reference sequence). Trimming removed 1 base at V and 1 base at J, with 7 bases between. The CDR3 sequence is CASSQVGGNTEAFF. CDR3 DNA: TGTGCCAGCAGCCAAGTAGGAGGGAACACTGAAGCTTTCTTT.

The J gene is TRBJ1-2, the V gene TRBV6-2 or TRBV6-3; 10 bases fit TRBD1. Per the germline V gene, CDR1 is MNHEY and CDR2 is SVGEGT. The CDR3 sequence is 13 residues long. Losses at the gene ends were 4 bases for V and 4 bases for J; bases not matched to a gene: 0. DNA for the CDR3: TGTGCCAGCAGTTGGGACAGGGGCTATGGCTACACCTTC. This sequence encodes CASSWDRGYGYTF.

The J gene is TRBJ2-2, the V gene TRBV11-3; the D gene is possibly TRBD2 (6 bases). The V gene's germline CDR1 is SGHNT and CDR2 YENEEA. V was shortened by 2 bases and J by 4 bases, with 14 bases between the two germline ends. The CDR3 covers 16 residues. DNA for the CDR3: TGTGCCAGCAGCTTACGGCGGGACGGGGGCACCGGGGAGCTGTTTTTT. Residues: CASSLRRDGGTGELFF.

V usage is TRBV18 and J usage is TRBJ1-5; D possibly corresponds to TRBD1 (6 bases). This CDR3 has 13 residues. Trimming removed 6 bases from V and 5 bases from J, with 11 bases in between. CDR1 is KGHSH and CDR2 is LQKENI in the germline V gene. The CDR3 nucleotides read TGTGCCAGCTCCCGGGACACCTATCAGCCCCAGCATTTT. Translated: CASSRDTYQPQHF.

CDR3 nucleotide sequence: TGTGCCAGCAGCTTATCTGTGGCCCAGCCCCAGCATTTT. Translating it yields CASSLSVAQPQHF. The chain has TRBV7-9 and TRBJ1-5, with D unresolved. Germline-derived CDR1 and CDR2 are SEHNR and FQNEAQ (reference sequence). Trimming took off 2 bases at V and 7 bases at J, with 9 bases between the two ends. There are 13 residues in the CDR3. Together with reference TRBV7-9 and TRBJ1-5, the CDR3 gives the full variable domain: DTGVSQNPRHKITKRGQNVTFRCDPISEHNRLYWYRQTLGQGPEFLTYFQNEAQLEKSRLLSDRFSAERPKGSFSTLEIQRTEQGDSAMYLCASSLSVAQPQHFGDGTRLSIL.

This chain links TRBV4-1 with TRBJ2-7; 12 bases map to TRBD2. CDR1 is MGHRA, CDR2 YSYEKL, per germline. J lost 5 bases, V lost 1 base, and 9 bases had no gene match. The CDR3 consists of 17 residues. The DNA of the CDR3 is TGCGCCAGCAGCCAAGCTTCCGGACTAGCGGGATCTGACGAGCAGTACTTC. It encodes CASSQASGLAGSDEQYF.

The genes are TRBV3-1 (or the pseudogene TRBV3-2) and TRBJ1-5; 8 nucleotides line up with TRBD1. Trimming at V came to 1 base and at J to 8 bases, leaving 4 bases not matched to a gene. The germline CDR1 and CDR2 sequences are LGHDT and YNNKEL (reference sequence). The CDR3 is 14 amino acids. CDR3 sequence reads: CASSQGTGTEPQHF. The CDR3 coding sequence is TGTGCCAGCAGCCAAGGGACAGGGACGGAGCCCCAGCATTTT.

This clone was counted once. J is TRBJ1-2 and V is TRBV6-5, with D possibly being TRBD1 (6 bases). This CDR3 contains 15 residues. With 4 bases removed from V and 6 bases from J, the gap between germline ends came to 18 bases. The germline V gene has CDR1 MNHEY and CDR2 SVGAGI. CDR3: CASSWEQGARDGYTF. DNA for the CDR3: TGTGCCAGCAGTTGGGAACAGGGAGCGCGGGATGGCTACACCTTC.

This rearrangement joins TRBV7-2 to TRBJ2-1; 8 bases line up with TRBD2. J gave up 8 bases and V 0 bases, and 6 bases lay outside the gene matches. This CDR3 has 15 amino acids. Per the germline V gene, CDR1 is SGHTA and CDR2 is FQGNSA. The CDR3 is CASSLASGILDEQFF. As DNA, the CDR3 is TGTGCCAGCAGCTTAGCTAGCGGGATATTAGATGAGCAGTTCTTC.